This TCR beta chain was profiled in a study of preoperative IRX-2 immunotherapy in early breast cancer. Sequencing was performed with immunoSEQ multiplex PCR; in TCRdb, only in-frame clones are kept and a portion is missing. The table includes 40,000 or so clones, approximately 94% detected once. The V end lost 0 bases, the J end lost 5 bases, and 14 bases lay between the germline ends. In germline, CDR1 is SGHRS, CDR2 YFSETQ. The CDR3 is 15 residues long. Stated treatment: preoperative locoregional IRX-2 cytokine immunotherapy. Patients received preoperative, locoregional IRX-2 cytokine immunotherapy in a phase Ib study.

This clonotype was obtained from a human donor with breast cancer. V gene TRBV5-1 combines with J gene TRBJ2-5; possible D gene TRBD2, 6 bases. The sequencing used tumor tissue, collected after IRX-2 immunotherapy. As DNA, the CDR3 is TGCGCCAGCAGCTTGGCCGTACAGGAGGGGGAGACCCAGTACTTC. Translation gives CASSLAVQEGETQYF. The entire variable domain, with the rest obtained from reference TRBV5-1 and TRBJ2-5, is as follows: KAGVTQTPRYLIKTRGQQVTLSCSPISGHRSVSWYQQTPGQGLQFLFEYFSETQRNKGNFPGRFSGRQFSNSRSEMNVSTLELGDSALYLCASSLAVQEGETQYFGPGTRLLVL.